This TCR beta chain was documented in a study of cytomegalovirus exposure and HLA in healthy donors. Whole-study results and caveats: Clusters of TCRs from the first cohort tended to co-occur in the 130 or so validation repertoires (as a later analysis found). Through in vitro validation, three CMV-associated chains were shown to be specific for CMV antigens. The authors listed 180 or so TCR beta chains as cytomegalovirus-associated.

The method was immunoSEQ multiplex PCR; TCRdb's version includes in-frame clones alone and lacks a portion of them. Of around 130,000 clones in the sample, about 84% were seen once. A note on this clone: Its antigen remains unidentified.

Trimming pared 0 bases from V and 1 base from J, leaving 10 bases between. Germline CDR1 and CDR2: MNHEY and SVGAGI. This CDR3 is built from 15 residues. Among the 110 or so subjects of the validation cohort, separate from the roughly 670-subject first cohort, were the donors. The source material was PBMCs. The source of this sequence is a woman younger than 45 in good health and CMV-seronegative. The chain joins TRBV6-5 to TRBJ2-7; possibly TRBD2 for D (5 bases). CDR3 amino acids: CASSYSLAGSYEQYF. The CDR3 region has the DNA TGTGCCAGCAGTTACTCCCTAGCTGGGTCCTACGAGCAGTACTTC.